The sequence of this T cell receptor beta chain was determined in a study of blood T cells in healthy people across ages. Study conclusions and caveats: Older individuals had lower TCR beta diversity per million T cells (the decline was roughly linear).

This CDR3 spans 15 amino acids. The germline V gene encodes CDR1 SEHNR and CDR2 FQNEAQ (reference sequence). Trimming stripped 5 bases from V and 4 bases from J, with 17 bases between. Every sample gave at least 5 micrograms of total RNA when it was extracted. Through a sample-barcoded 5' primer and a J-beta primer mix, a second PCR was run for 7 to 11 cycles. A single record per CDR3 protein comes from TCRdb applying MiXCR to the 5' RACE reads. Of 800,000 to 950,000 distinct CDR3 sequences in the sample, about 29% are singletons; the top ten hold roughly 10%. Notes on this clonotype: Its antigen remains unknown.

These data are also associated with another study on T cells of mothers and their children. From that study: Biologically related mothers and children overlapped slightly more than unrelated pairs, a non-significant difference.

The sequenced sample was blood. This receptor was obtained from a woman aged 40 to 50 in good health. The chain has TRBV7-9 and TRBJ2-5; D may be TRBD1 or TRBD2 (6 bases each). The CDR3 coding sequence is TGTGCCAGCAGCCGCCACAGGGAGGAACGAGAGACCCAGTACTTC. Encoded protein: CASSRHREERETQYF.